Below, 19 T cell receptor delta chains from the same sample are listed, as sequenced in a study of Vδ1+ human thymocytes. Whole-study findings and limits: Thymic TRG and TRD repertoires appeared highly polyclonal, with Gaussian CDR3 length distributions.

No antigen has been identified for these receptors. Extracted RNA was reverse transcribed into cDNA. Pooled V-gene forward primers with one constant-region reverse primer generated the CDR3 amplicons by multiplex PCR. TCRdb re-called clones from the multiplex PCR reads using CATT. The table records roughly 56,000 delta-chain clones, roughly 16% of them present only once. Material: Vdelta1+ gamma-delta thymocytes from the thymus. Subset given: FACS-sorted CD3+ TCRalphabeta- TCRVdelta1+ TCRVdelta2- thymocytes. Receptors originate from a girl less than two years old who had congenital heart surgery.

The chain is built from TRDV1 and TRDJ1, with D possibly TRDD3 on 5 matching bases. Germline V lookup: CDR1 TSWWSYY, CDR2 QGS. V was cut by 0 bases and J by 6 bases, with 26 bases left in between. The CDR3 covers 19 residues. The CDR3 is CALGELRNLGIQGHYKLIF. The CDR3 DNA reads as TGTGCTCTTGGGGAACTTCGTAATCTAGGGATTCAAGGTCACTATAAACTCATCTTT.

As for this clone: It may be a read error: a sequence one base away is much more abundant. This sample includes further DNA sequences coding for the same CDR3. This rearrangement joins TRDV2 to TRDJ1, with 11 bases lining up with TRDD3. J gave up 3 bases and V 4 bases, and 12 bases lay outside the gene matches. This CDR3 region has 17 residues. Per germline, CDR1 GEAIGNYY and CDR2 EKD. The CDR3 region is CACDTAWGIRRPDKLIF. The CDR3 nucleotides read TGTGCCTGTGATACCGCATGGGGGATACGAAGGCCCGATAAACTCATCTTT.

This clone was detected only a few times. The J gene is TRDJ1, the V gene TRDV1; the D gene is possibly TRDD2 (5 bases). The CDR3 has 20 amino acids. Germline-derived CDR1 and CDR2 are TSWWSYY and QGS. Trimming stripped 2 bases from V and 3 bases from J, with 28 bases between. CDR3: CALGETYGIYYSFGADKLIF. CDR3 nucleotide sequence: TGTGCTCTTGGGGAAACCTACGGAATCTATTACTCTTTCGGCGCCGATAAACTCATCTTT.

The rearrangement uses TRDV2 and TRDJ1; 12 nucleotides agree with TRDD3. The CDR3 has 20 residues. V trimming: 1 base; J trimming: 0 bases; junction bases outside the gene matches: 14. The V gene's germline CDR1 is GEAIGNYY and CDR2 EKD. CDR3: CACDTEELGDTQEYTDKLIF. The CDR3 DNA reads TGTGCCTGTGACACGGAGGAGCTGGGGGATACGCAGGAGTACACCGATAAACTCATCTTT.

This clone showed up just a few times. V and J are TRDV1 and TRDJ1; D not resolved. The V end was cut by 4 bases, the J end by 4 bases, with 7 bases between. Germline CDR1 and CDR2: TSWWSYY and QGS. The CDR3 sequence is 12 residues long. The CDR3 here is CALGAPDDKLIF. The DNA of the CDR3 is TGTGCTCTTGGGGCTCCGGACGATAAACTCATCTTT.

The gene calls are TRDV1 and TRDJ1, with 13 bases fitting TRDD3. V lost 5 bases to trimming and J lost 0 bases; unmatched junction nucleotides: 15. The germline CDR1 and CDR2 sequences are TSWWSYY and QGS. The CDR3 covers 20 residues. CDR3: CALGSSYTGGYALYTDKLIF. The CDR3 nucleotides read TGTGCTCTTGGGAGCTCCTACACTGGGGGATACGCCCTGTACACCGATAAACTCATCTTT.

This clone was recorded a few times. The rearrangement links TRAV29/DV5 to TRDJ1, with 10 bases lining up with TRDD3. J lost 0 bases, V lost 4 bases, and 36 bases had no gene match. CDR3 length equals 25 residues. Germline CDR1 and CDR2: NSMFDY and ISSIKDK. The CDR3 sequence: CAAWRLLQRGRTGGCPSQYTDKLIF. The CDR3 bases are TGTGCAGCATGGCGCCTCCTACAAAGGGGAAGGACTGGGGGATGCCCGTCCCAGTACACCGATAAACTCATCTTT.

This chain joins TRDV1 and TRDJ2; TRDD3 matches at 9 bases. The CDR3 loop spans 19 amino acids. Germline V CDR1 and CDR2: TSWWSYY, QGS. Unmatched junction bases numbered 16, after V lost 4 bases and J lost 4 bases. The CDR3 sequence is CALGVKGGIQVSPTAQLFF. The CDR3 nucleotides are TGTGCTCTTGGGGTTAAAGGGGGGATACAAGTTTCCCCGACAGCACAACTCTTCTTT.

A few counts support this clone. This chain links TRDV1 with TRDJ1; 9 nucleotides line up with TRDD3. The CDR3 is 22 amino acids. V dropped 0 bases and J dropped 0; count of bases not matched to a gene: 20. The V gene's germline CDR1 is TSWWSYY and CDR2 QGS. CDR3 loop: CALGELPARPYWGSLNTDKLIF. The CDR3 DNA follows: TGTGCTCTTGGGGAACTACCCGCCCGGCCTTACTGGGGGAGTCTAAACACCGATAAACTCATCTTT.

This clone occurred a few times. The chain has TRDV1 and TRDJ1; 12 nucleotides line up with TRDD3. V lost 2 bases to trimming and J lost 0 bases; unmatched junction nucleotides: 7. Germline V lookup: CDR1 TSWWSYY, CDR2 QGS. This CDR3 has 18 amino acids. The CDR3 coding sequence is TGTGCTCTTGGGGAAGTACTGGGGGATACCACGGACACCGATAAACTCATCTTT. Protein sequence: CALGEVLGDTTDTDKLIF.

The sample holds a few counts of this clone. The chain employs TRDV1 and TRDJ1; a weak D match, TRDD3 (8 bases). Germline V CDR1 and CDR2: TSWWSYY, QGS. The CDR3 totals 21 residues. Trimming left V 5 bases short and J 0 bases short, with 31 bases between. CDR3 region: CALGTHTFLPILGGNTDKLIF. CDR3 DNA: TGTGCTCTTGGGACCCATACCTTCCTTCCCATACTGGGGGGAAACACCGATAAACTCATCTTT.

This clone was counted only a few times. The V gene is TRDV1, the J gene TRDJ1, with 10 bases fitting TRDD3. V gave up 1 base and J gave up 8 bases; unmatched junction bases: 28. The CDR3 is made up of 22 amino acids. Germline loops: CDR1 TSWWSYY, CDR2 QGS. The CDR3 spells CALGEPVYLATLLGDRGIKLIF. CDR3 nucleotides: TGTGCTCTTGGGGAACCCGTTTACTTGGCCACTTTACTGGGGGATCGAGGTATCAAACTCATCTTT.

The chain recombines TRDV1 with TRDJ1; 8 bases agree with TRDD3. Germline assignment: CDR1 TSWWSYY and CDR2 QGS. The CDR3 has 23 residues. Losses at the gene ends were 1 base for V and 0 bases for J; bases not matched to a gene: 25. CDR3 in DNA: TGTGCTCTTGGGGAACGGATGTTCCCGCCACTGGGGGCCACCCGGATACACACCGATAAACTCATCTTT. It specifies CALGERMFPPLGATRIHTDKLIF.

The chain combines TRDV1 with TRDJ1; 7 bases are a match to TRDD3. The CDR3 runs to 16 residues. The trim removed 4 bases at V and 0 bases at J, leaving 8 bases unmatched. CDR1 is TSWWSYY and CDR2 is QGS in the germline V gene. The CDR3 DNA sequence: TGTGCTCTTGGGGCCCCGCGGGGGATTCACACCGATAAACTCATCTTT. Its translation is CALGAPRGIHTDKLIF.

The chain carries TRDV1 and TRDJ1; 9 bases fit TRDD3. The CDR3 is 23 residues long. The V segment lost 0 bases and the J segment 0 bases; nucleotides outside the gene matches: 23. Germline CDR1 is TSWWSYY and CDR2 is QGS. CDR3 in amino acids: CALGELAPSKGDTSETYTDKLIF. Here the CDR3 DNA reads TGTGCTCTTGGGGAACTAGCCCCTTCTAAGGGGGATACATCTGAGACGTACACCGATAAACTCATCTTT.

This clone was picked up a small number of times. This chain uses TRDV1 with TRDJ1; 8 positions match TRDD3. Germline CDR1 TSWWSYY, CDR2 QGS. The CDR3 loop spans 22 amino acids. The J segment lost 2 bases and the V segment lost 0 bases, leaving 23 bases of the junction unmatched. The CDR3 loop is CALGELAPVGELGASSTDKLIF. The CDR3 DNA reads TGTGCTCTTGGGGAACTTGCCCCGGTTGGGGAACTGGGGGCTTCTTCTACCGATAAACTCATCTTT.

The rearrangement joins TRDV1 to TRDJ1; 12 positions match TRDD3. The CDR3 loop spans 18 amino acids. The junction had 9 bases not matched to a gene; V was cut back by 1 base and J by 3 bases. Germline V CDR1 and CDR2: TSWWSYY, QGS. CDR3 amino acids: CALGERPPLGDTADKLIF. The DNA of the CDR3 is TGTGCTCTTGGGGAACGCCCCCCCCTGGGGGATACGGCCGATAAACTCATCTTT.

The sample holds a few counts of this clone. The chain couples TRDV1 to TRDJ1; 9 bases agree with TRDD3. V lost 2 bases to trimming and J lost 0 bases; unmatched junction nucleotides: 10. This CDR3 has 18 amino acids. Germline V CDR1 and CDR2: TSWWSYY, QGS. The CDR3, as DNA: TGTGCTCTTGGGGAATTGTGCGACCCTGGGGGATACACCGATAAACTCATCTTT. It translates to CALGELCDPGGYTDKLIF.

This rearrangement joins TRDV1 to TRDJ1; TRDD3 matches 13 bases. The trim removed 5 bases at V and 0 bases at J, leaving 27 bases unmatched. CDR1 is TSWWSYY and CDR2 is QGS in the germline V gene. The CDR3 covers 24 residues. The CDR3 is CALGIRRGTCTGGYGGQYTDKLIF. The DNA for the CDR3 is TGTGCTCTTGGGATACGCCGAGGAACCTGTACTGGGGGATACGGAGGCCAGTACACCGATAAACTCATCTTT.